This TCR beta chain was identified in a study of blood T cell repertoires in COVID-19. About the study: Acute-phase and convalescent COVID-19 samples originated in the United States, Italy and Spain.

Only in-frame clones appear in the TCRdb table, and some are missing; sequencing was by immunoSEQ multiplex PCR. Among approximately 130,000 clones listed, 80% to 90% were seen once. This TCR derives from a man between 65 and 85 years old with active or convalescent COVID-19. Sequenced sample: peripheral blood.

In nucleotides, the CDR3 is TGTGCCAGCGGAGTGAACACTGAAGCTTTCTTT. It encodes CASGVNTEAFF. The chain is built from TRBV6-6 and TRBJ1-1; D is unresolved. The CDR3 has 11 residues. Germline values: CDR1 MNHNY, CDR2 SVGAGI (reference sequence). V was shortened by 8 bases and J by 0 bases, with 4 bases between the two germline ends.